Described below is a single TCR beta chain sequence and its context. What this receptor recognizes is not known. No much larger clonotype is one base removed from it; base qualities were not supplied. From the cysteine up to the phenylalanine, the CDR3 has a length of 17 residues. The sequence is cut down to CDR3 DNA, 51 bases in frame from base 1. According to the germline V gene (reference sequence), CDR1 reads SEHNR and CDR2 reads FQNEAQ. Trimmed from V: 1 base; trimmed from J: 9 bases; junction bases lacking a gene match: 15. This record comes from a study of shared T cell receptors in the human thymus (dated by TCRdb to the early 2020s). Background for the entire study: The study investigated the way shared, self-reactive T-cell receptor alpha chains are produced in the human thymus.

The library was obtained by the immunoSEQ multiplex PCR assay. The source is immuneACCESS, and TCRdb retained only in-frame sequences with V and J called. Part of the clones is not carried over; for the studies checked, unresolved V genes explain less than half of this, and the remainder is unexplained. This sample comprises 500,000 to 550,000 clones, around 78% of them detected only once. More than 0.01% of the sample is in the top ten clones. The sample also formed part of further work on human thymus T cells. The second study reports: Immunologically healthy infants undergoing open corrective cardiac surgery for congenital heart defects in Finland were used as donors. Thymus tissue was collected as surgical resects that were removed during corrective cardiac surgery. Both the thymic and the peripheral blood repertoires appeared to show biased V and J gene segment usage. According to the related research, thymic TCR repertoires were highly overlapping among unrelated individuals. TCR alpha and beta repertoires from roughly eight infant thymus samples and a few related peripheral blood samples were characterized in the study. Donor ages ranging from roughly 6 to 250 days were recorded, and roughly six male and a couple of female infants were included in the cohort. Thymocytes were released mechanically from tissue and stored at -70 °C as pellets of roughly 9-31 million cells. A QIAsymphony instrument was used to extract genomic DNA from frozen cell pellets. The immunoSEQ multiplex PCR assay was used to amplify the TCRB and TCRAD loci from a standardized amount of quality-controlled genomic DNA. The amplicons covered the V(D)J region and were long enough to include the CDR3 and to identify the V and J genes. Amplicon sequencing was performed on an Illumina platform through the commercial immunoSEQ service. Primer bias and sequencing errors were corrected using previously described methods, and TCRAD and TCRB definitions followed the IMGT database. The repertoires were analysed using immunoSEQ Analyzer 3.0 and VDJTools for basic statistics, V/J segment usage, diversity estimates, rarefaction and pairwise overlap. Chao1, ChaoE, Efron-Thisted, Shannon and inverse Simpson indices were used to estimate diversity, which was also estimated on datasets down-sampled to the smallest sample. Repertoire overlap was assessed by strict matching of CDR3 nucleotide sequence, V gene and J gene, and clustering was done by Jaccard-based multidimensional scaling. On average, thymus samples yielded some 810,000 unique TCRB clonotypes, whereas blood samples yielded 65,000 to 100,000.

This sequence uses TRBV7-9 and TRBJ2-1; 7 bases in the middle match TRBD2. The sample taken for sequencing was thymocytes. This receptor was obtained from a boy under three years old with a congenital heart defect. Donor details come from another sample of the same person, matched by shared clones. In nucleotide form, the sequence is TGTGCCAGCAGCTTAGGGGGTTGGCTAGCGGAGGGAGGTGAGCAGTTCTTC. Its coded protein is CASSLGGWLAEGGEQFF.